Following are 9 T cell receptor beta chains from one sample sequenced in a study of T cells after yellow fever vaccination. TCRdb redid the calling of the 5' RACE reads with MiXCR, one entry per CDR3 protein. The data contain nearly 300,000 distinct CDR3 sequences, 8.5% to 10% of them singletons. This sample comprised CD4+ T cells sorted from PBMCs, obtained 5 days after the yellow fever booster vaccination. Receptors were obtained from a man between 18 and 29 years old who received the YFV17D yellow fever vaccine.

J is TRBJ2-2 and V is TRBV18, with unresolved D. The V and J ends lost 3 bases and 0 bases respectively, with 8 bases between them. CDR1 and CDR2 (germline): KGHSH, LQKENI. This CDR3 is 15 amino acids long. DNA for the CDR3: TGTGCCAGCTCACCCGCGGCGGCGAACACCGGGGAGCTGTTTTTT. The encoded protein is CASSPAAANTGELFF.

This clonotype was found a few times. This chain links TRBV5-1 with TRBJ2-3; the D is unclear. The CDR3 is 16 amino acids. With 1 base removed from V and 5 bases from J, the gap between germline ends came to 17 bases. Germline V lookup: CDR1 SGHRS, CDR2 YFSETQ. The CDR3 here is CASSLMSGSMEDTQYF. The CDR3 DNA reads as TGCGCCAGCAGCTTGATGTCCGGAAGCATGGAAGATACGCAGTATTTT.

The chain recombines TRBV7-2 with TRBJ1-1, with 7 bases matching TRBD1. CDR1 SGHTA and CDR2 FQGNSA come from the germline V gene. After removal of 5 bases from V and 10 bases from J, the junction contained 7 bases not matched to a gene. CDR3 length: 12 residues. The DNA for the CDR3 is TGTGCCAGCAGCCCGGAAAGGGGGCTAGCTTTCTTT. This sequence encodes CASSPERGLAFF.

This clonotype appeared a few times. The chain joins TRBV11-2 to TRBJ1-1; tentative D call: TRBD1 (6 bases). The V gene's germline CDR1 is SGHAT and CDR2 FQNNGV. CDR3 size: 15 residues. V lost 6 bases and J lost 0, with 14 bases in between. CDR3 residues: CASSLHRDMNTEAFF. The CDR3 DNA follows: TGTGCCAGCAGTTTGCACAGGGATATGAACACTGAAGCTTTCTTT. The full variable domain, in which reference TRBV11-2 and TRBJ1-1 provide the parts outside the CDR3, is EAGVAQSPRYKIIEKRQSVAFWCNPISGHATLYWYQQILGQGPKLLIQFQNNGVVDDSQLPKDRFSAERLKGVDSTLKIQPAKLEDSAVYLCASSLHRDMNTEAFFGQGTRLTVV.

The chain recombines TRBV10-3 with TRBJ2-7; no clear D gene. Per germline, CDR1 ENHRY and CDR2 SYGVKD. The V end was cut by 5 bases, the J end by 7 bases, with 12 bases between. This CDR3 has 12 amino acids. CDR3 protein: CAISKVDDEQYF. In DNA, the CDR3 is TGTGCCATCAGTAAGGTCGACGATGAGCAGTACTTC.

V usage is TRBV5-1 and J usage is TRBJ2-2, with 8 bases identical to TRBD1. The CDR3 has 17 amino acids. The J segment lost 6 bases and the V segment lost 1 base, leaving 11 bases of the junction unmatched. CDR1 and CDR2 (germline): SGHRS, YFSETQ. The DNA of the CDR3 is TGCGCCAGCAGCTTGATGCGGGCAGGGGGCGTCCCCGGGGAGCTGTTTTTT. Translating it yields CASSLMRAGGVPGELFF. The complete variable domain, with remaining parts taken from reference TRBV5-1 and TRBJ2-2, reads KAGVTQTPRYLIKTRGQQVTLSCSPISGHRSVSWYQQTPGQGLQFLFEYFSETQRNKGNFPGRFSGRQFSNSRSEMNVSTLELGDSALYLCASSLMRAGGVPGELFFGEGSRLTVL.

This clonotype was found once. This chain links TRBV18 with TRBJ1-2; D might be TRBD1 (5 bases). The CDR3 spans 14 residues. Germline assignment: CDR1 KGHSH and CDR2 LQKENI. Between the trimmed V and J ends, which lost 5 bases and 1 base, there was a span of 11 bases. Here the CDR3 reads CASSATEVNYGYTF. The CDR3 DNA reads TGTGCCAGCTCAGCGACAGAGGTTAACTATGGCTACACCTTC.

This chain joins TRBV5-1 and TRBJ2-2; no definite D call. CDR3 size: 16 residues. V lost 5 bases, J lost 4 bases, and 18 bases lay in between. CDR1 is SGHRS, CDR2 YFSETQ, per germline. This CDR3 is CASSYAAGTFTGELFF. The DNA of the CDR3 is TGCGCCAGCAGTTATGCGGCTGGAACATTCACCGGGGAGCTGTTTTTT.

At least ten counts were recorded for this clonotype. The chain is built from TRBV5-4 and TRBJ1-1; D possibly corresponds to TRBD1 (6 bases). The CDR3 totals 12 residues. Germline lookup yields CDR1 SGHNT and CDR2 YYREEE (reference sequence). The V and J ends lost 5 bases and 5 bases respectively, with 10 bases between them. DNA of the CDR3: TGTGCCAGCAGATCCGGACAGACTGAAGCTTTCTTT. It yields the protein CASRSGQTEAFF.